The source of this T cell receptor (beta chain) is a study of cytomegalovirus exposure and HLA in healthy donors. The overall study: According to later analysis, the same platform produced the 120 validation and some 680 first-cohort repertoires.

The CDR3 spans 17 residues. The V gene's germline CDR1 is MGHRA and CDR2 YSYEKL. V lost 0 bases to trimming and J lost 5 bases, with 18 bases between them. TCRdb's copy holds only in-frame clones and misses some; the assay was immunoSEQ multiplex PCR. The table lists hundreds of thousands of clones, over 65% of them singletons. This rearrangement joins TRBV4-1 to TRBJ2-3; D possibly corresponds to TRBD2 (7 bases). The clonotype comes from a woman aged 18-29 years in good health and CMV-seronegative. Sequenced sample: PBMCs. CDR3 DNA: TGCGCCAGCAGCCAAGAGATGGTGGGGGGGCAGGGAGATACGCAGTATTTT. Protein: CASSQEMVGGQGDTQYF.